This T cell receptor beta chain was documented in a study of cytomegalovirus exposure and HLA in healthy donors. Whole-study results and caveats: Most of the CMV-associated TCR beta chains (in a later analysis) appeared to be HLA-restricted.

Use of 60 Vbeta and 13 Jbeta primers characterized the PCR. This table comes from immunoSEQ multiplex PCR, and its TCRdb copy is limited to in-frame clones, with some not included. The sample yields about 170,000 clones, roughly 85% seen once. As to this clone: No antigen is known for it.

In germline, CDR1 is DFQATT, CDR2 SNEGSKA (reference sequence). With V trimmed by 7 bases and J by 5 bases, 2 bases remained unmatched. The CDR3 is 11 residues long. The TCR comes from a male donor in good health and CMV-seronegative. Sequencing used PBMCs. The V gene is TRBV20-1, the J gene TRBJ1-1; 9 bases align to TRBD1. This CDR3 reads CSGGQGTEAFF. The CDR3 DNA sequence: TGCAGTGGGGGACAGGGAACTGAAGCTTTCTTT.